The 20 T cell receptor beta chains listed next were all sequenced from one sample in a study of control samples from healthy donors and cancer patients. Method: immunoSEQ multiplex PCR; TCRdb's copy keeps in-frame clones and lacks some. This table has roughly 370,000 clones, 75% to 95% appearing once. Specimen: PBMCs. These receptors came from a man between 35 and 55 years old with head and neck cancer.

The rearrangement joins TRBV6-5 to TRBJ2-1, with 8 bases lining up with TRBD2. This CDR3 contains 14 residues. V was clipped by 6 bases and J by 8 bases; unmatched bases: 9. CDR1 is MNHEY and CDR2 is SVGAGI in the germline V gene. The CDR3 here is CASSERELLDEQFF. In DNA form, the CDR3 reads TGTGCCAGCAGCGAGCGGGAGTTGTTAGATGAGCAGTTCTTC.

The chain links TRBV9 to TRBJ2-3; D unclear. The ends were cut back, 1 base at V and 4 bases at J, with 7 bases in the middle. The germline V gene has CDR1 SGDLS and CDR2 YYNGEE. This CDR3 region has 13 residues. CDR3 residues: CASSVSPSDTQYF. CDR3 sequence (DNA): TGTGCCAGCAGCGTAAGCCCTTCAGATACGCAGTATTTT. The complete variable domain, with remaining parts taken from reference TRBV9 and TRBJ2-3, reads DSGVTQTPKHLITATGQRVTLRCSPRSGDLSVYWYQQSLDQGLQFLIQYYNGEERAKGNILERFSAQQFPDLHSELNLSSLELGDSALYFCASSVSPSDTQYFGPGTRLTVL.

The chain combines TRBV3-1 (or the pseudogene TRBV3-2) with TRBJ2-7, with TRBD2 identical over 8 bases. Germline loops: CDR1 LGHDT, CDR2 YNNKEL (reference sequence). Losses at the gene ends were 4 bases for V and 7 bases for J; bases not matched to a gene: 18. The CDR3 has 17 amino acids. CDR3: CASSRTLPSGGLREQYF. In DNA, the CDR3 is TGTGCCAGCAGCCGGACCTTGCCGTCGGGGGGGCTAAGGGAGCAGTACTTC.

The genes are TRBV4-2 and TRBJ1-5; tentatively, D is TRBD1 (6 bases). V lost 4 bases and J lost 0, with 13 bases in between. Germline CDR1 LGHNA, CDR2 YNFKEQ. This CDR3 has 16 amino acids. CDR3 amino acids: CASSRGQSYSNQPQHF. The CDR3 DNA reads TGTGCCAGCAGCCGCGGACAGTCCTATAGCAATCAGCCCCAGCATTTT.

This clone was picked up one time. V is TRBV7-9 and J is TRBJ2-3; 16 bases fit TRBD2. This CDR3 comprises 18 residues. V was clipped by 5 bases and J by 6 bases; unmatched bases: 11. Germline-derived CDR1 and CDR2 are SEHNR and FQNEAQ (reference sequence). The DNA for the CDR3 is TGTGCCAGCAGCCGGAAGGGACTAGCGGGGGGGCCGGCGGATACGCAGTATTTT. It specifies CASSRKGLAGGPADTQYF.

This clone was seen just once. V and J are TRBV5-1 and TRBJ2-2; 9 bases are shared with TRBD1. V lost 3 bases, J lost 7 bases, and 7 bases stayed unmatched. Germline CDR1 SGHRS, CDR2 YFSETQ. CDR3 length equals 15 residues. The CDR3 nucleotides read TGCGCCAGCAGCTGGACAGGGGTGGTAGGCGGGGAGCTGTTTTTT. Its protein product is CASSWTGVVGGELFF.

The chain recombines TRBV6-5 with TRBJ1-4, with TRBD1 as a possible D gene (5 bases). Trimming shortened V by 0 bases and J by 8 bases, and 13 bases separated the two germline ends. CDR1 and CDR2 (germline): MNHEY, SVGAGI. This CDR3 comprises 15 residues. The CDR3 here is CASSYSMPGEEKLFF. In DNA, the CDR3 is TGTGCCAGCAGTTACTCGATGCCGGGGGAAGAAAAACTGTTTTTT.

This chain uses TRBV2 with TRBJ1-4, with D possibly matching TRBD1 (5 bases). Trimming took 5 bases from V and 5 from J, leaving 15 bases between them. CDR3 length: 15 amino acids. CDR1 and CDR2 (germline): SNHLY, FYNNEI. The CDR3 region is CASSKQSGGNEKLFF. CDR3 DNA: TGTGCCAGCAGTAAACAGAGCGGGGGGAATGAAAAACTGTTTTTT.

About this clone: The sample carries other DNA sequences with the same CDR3. The V call is TRBV12-3 or TRBV12-4, the J call TRBJ2-5, with D possibly matching TRBD2 (6 bases). Trimming took off 1 base at V and 5 bases at J, with 8 bases between the two ends. The CDR3 runs to 13 residues. The CDR3 loop is CASSLGGAETQYF. CDR3 DNA sequence: TGTGCCAGCAGTTTAGGCGGGGCGGAGACCCAGTACTTC.

The J gene is TRBJ1-5, the V gene TRBV10-3; 11 bases fit TRBD1. This CDR3 has 12 residues. The V and J ends lost 11 bases and 5 bases, in that order; junction bases with no gene match: 2. Germline values: CDR1 ENHRY, CDR2 SYGVKD. The CDR3 region has the DNA TGTGCCGTGGGACAGGGGGATCAGCCCCAGCATTTT. It specifies CAVGQGDQPQHF.

This sequence joins TRBV7-9 and TRBJ1-1; D remains unclear. Looked up from germline, CDR1 is SEHNR and CDR2 is FQNEAQ (reference sequence). The CDR3 loop spans 13 amino acids. V dropped 5 bases and J dropped 1 base, with 8 bases sitting between them. The CDR3 region is CASSMPENTEAFF. The CDR3 nucleotides read TGTGCCAGCAGCATGCCAGAGAACACTGAAGCTTTCTTT.

This sequence joins TRBV6-5 and TRBJ1-4; 11 positions agree with TRBD1. V lost 5 bases to trimming and J lost 6 bases; unmatched junction nucleotides: 5. Germline CDR1 reads MNHEY; CDR2 reads SVGAGI. The CDR3 sequence is 15 residues long. CDR3 DNA: TGTGCCAGCAGTAACTGGGACAGGGGGGATGAAAAACTGTTTTTT. Its translation is CASSNWDRGDEKLFF.

V usage is TRBV4-1 and J usage is TRBJ2-3; no firm D call. CDR3 length: 13 residues. V was clipped by 0 bases and J by 3 bases, with 4 bases between them. Germline-derived CDR1 and CDR2 are MGHRA and YSYEKL. CDR3 bases: TGCGCCAGCAGCCAAGATGCGACAGATACGCAGTATTTT. Its translation is CASSQDATDTQYF.

This rearrangement joins TRBV3-1 (or the pseudogene TRBV3-2) to TRBJ1-6, with D unclear. The CDR3 runs to 14 residues. Trimming took off 0 bases at V and 12 bases at J, with 12 bases between the two ends. Germline loops: CDR1 LGHDT, CDR2 YNNKEL (reference sequence). The CDR3 reads CASSQERQTRPLHF. Written as DNA, the CDR3 is TGTGCCAGCAGCCAAGAGAGGCAGACGAGACCCCTCCACTTT.

The chain joins TRBV3-1 (or the pseudogene TRBV3-2) to TRBJ2-1; 9 bases fit TRBD2. The CDR3 has 16 residues. Germline loops: CDR1 LGHDT, CDR2 YNNKEL (reference sequence). V gave up 2 bases and J gave up 1 base; unmatched junction bases: 3. The CDR3 nucleotides read TGTGCCAGCAGCCAAACCAGCGGGGGGTCCTACAATGAGCAGTTCTTC. It specifies CASSQTSGGSYNEQFF.

The chain carries TRBV5-1 and TRBJ2-7; 11 bases align to TRBD2. The ends lost 4 bases at V and 7 bases at J; junction bases unmatched: 10. The CDR3 extends over 15 amino acids. Germline CDR1 reads SGHRS; CDR2 reads YFSETQ. The CDR3 DNA sequence: TGCGCCAGCAGCCCTTTAGCGGGGGGGCTTCAAGAGCAGTACTTC. It encodes CASSPLAGGLQEQYF. The whole variable domain, remainder taken from reference TRBV5-1 and TRBJ2-7, is KAGVTQTPRYLIKTRGQQVTLSCSPISGHRSVSWYQQTPGQGLQFLFEYFSETQRNKGNFPGRFSGRQFSNSRSEMNVSTLELGDSALYLCASSPLAGGLQEQYFGPGTRLTVT.

The chain links TRBV2 to TRBJ2-1, with 8 positions matching TRBD2. With 4 bases clipped from V and 4 bases from J, the junction kept 6 bases outside the gene matches. CDR3 length: 15 residues. In germline, CDR1 is SNHLY, CDR2 FYNNEI. CDR3 loop: CASSALSGGYNEQFF. CDR3 DNA: TGTGCCAGCAGTGCCCTGAGCGGGGGTTACAATGAGCAGTTCTTC.

This clone occurred a few times. This chain connects TRBV7-2 to TRBJ1-1; D unclear. This CDR3 comprises 14 residues. Trimming took 0 bases from V and 7 from J, leaving 12 bases between them. CDR1 and CDR2 from the germline V gene are SGHTA and FQGNSA. As DNA, the CDR3 is TGTGCCAGCAGCTTAGCGGGCGGCTGGGGTGAAGCTTTCTTT. Amino acid sequence: CASSLAGGWGEAFF.

The chain joins TRBV13 to TRBJ1-4; a possible D gene is TRBD1 (5 bases). The CDR3 covers 15 residues. From germline, CDR1 is PRHDT and CDR2 FYEKMQ (reference sequence). Trimming left V 5 bases short and J 2 bases short, with 12 bases between. The CDR3 sequence is CASSPGEGTNEKLFF. The CDR3 DNA sequence: TGTGCCAGCAGCCCCGGTGAGGGGACTAATGAAAAACTGTTTTTT.

This chain joins TRBV9 and TRBJ1-1; D remains unclear. The ends were cut back, 0 bases at V and 1 base at J, with 13 bases in the middle. The CDR3 has 16 amino acids. Germline V gene sequence: CDR1 SGDLS, CDR2 YYNGEE. CDR3 DNA sequence: TGTGCCAGCAGCGTAGATCCCTCATGGGGGAACACTGAAGCTTTCTTT. Protein sequence: CASSVDPSWGNTEAFF.